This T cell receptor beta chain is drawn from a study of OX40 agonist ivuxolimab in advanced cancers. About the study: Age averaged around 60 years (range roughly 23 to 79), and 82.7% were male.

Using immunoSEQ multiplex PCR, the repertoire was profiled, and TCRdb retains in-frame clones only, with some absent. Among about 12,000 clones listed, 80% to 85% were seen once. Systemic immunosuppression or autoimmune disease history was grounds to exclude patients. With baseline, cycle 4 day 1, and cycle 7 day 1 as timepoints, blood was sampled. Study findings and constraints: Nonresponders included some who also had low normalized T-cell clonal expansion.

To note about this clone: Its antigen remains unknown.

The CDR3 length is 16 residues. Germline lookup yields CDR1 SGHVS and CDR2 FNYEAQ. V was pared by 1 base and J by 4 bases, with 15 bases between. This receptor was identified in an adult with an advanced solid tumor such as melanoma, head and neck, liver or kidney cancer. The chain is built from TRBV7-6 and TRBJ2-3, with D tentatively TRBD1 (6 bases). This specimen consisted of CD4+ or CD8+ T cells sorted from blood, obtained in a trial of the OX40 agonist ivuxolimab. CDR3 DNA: TGTGCCAGCAGCTTAGATTTCAGGGGACGATCAGATACGCAGTATTTT. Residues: CASSLDFRGRSDTQYF.